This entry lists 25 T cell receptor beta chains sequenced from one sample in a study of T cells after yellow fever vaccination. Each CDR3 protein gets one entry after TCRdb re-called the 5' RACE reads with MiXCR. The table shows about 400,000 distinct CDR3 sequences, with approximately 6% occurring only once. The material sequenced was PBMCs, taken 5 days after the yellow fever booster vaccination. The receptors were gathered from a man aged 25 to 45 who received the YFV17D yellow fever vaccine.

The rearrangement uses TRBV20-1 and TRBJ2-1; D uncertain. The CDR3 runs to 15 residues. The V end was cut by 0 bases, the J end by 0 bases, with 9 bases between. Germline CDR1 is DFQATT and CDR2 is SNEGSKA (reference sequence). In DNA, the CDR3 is TGCAGTGCTAGAGAGGCCCTACCCTCCTACAATGAGCAGTTCTTC. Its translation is CSAREALPSYNEQFF.

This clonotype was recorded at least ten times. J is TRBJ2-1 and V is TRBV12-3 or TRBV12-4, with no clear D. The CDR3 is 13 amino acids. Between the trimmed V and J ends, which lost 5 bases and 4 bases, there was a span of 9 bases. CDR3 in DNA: TGTGCCAGCAGTCTAAGAATTTACAATGAGCAGTTCTTC. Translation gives CASSLRIYNEQFF.

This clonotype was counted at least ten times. The CDR3 sequence is CASSGDSLNTEAFF. CDR3 nucleotide sequence: TGTGCCAGCAGTGGGGACAGCCTGAACACTGAAGCTTTCTTT. V and J are TRBV6-1 and TRBJ1-1, with 7 bases identical to TRBD1. The CDR3 loop spans 14 amino acids. Trimming cost V 4 bases and J 0 bases; bases outside gene matches: 2. Germline loops: CDR1 MNHNS, CDR2 SASEGT.

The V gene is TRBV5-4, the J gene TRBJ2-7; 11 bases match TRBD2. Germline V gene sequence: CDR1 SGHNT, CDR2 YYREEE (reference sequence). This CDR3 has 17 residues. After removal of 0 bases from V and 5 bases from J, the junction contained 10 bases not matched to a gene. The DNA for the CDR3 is TGTGCCAGCAGCTTGGCCCTTCTAGCGGGAGGTTTCCACGAGCAGTACTTC. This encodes CASSLALLAGGFHEQYF.

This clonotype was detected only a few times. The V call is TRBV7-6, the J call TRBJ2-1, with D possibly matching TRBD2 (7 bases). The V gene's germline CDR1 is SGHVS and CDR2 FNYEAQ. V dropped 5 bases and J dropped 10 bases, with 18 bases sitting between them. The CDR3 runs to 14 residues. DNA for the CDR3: TGTGCCAGCAGCCTCCAGGGGAGGGCCGGGGAGCAGTTCTTC. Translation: CASSLQGRAGEQFF.

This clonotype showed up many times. In nucleotides, the CDR3 is TGTGCCAGCAGCTCCATTGGGGAGCAGTACTTC. Translating it yields CASSSIGEQYF. V usage is TRBV7-9 and J usage is TRBJ2-7, with D unclear. Germline CDR1 SEHNR, CDR2 FQNEAQ (reference sequence). The V gene lost 4 bases and the J gene lost 7 bases, with 8 bases spanning the gap. The CDR3 has 11 amino acids. Full variable domain (rest looked up from reference TRBV7-9 and TRBJ2-7): DTGVSQNPRHKITKRGQNVTFRCDPISEHNRLYWYRQTLGQGPEFLTYFQNEAQLEKSRLLSDRFSAERPKGSFSTLEIQRTEQGDSAMYLCASSSIGEQYFGPGTRLTVT.

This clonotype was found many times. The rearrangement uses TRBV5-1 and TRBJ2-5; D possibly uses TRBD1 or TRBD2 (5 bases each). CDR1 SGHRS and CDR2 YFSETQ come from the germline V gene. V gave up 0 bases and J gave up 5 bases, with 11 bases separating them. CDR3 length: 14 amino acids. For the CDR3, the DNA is TGCGCCAGCAGCTTGGCGGGACGGTCCGAGACCCAGTACTTC. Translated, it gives CASSLAGRSETQYF. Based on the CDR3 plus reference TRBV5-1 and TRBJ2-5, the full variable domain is KAGVTQTPRYLIKTRGQQVTLSCSPISGHRSVSWYQQTPGQGLQFLFEYFSETQRNKGNFPGRFSGRQFSNSRSEMNVSTLELGDSALYLCASSLAGRSETQYFGPGTRLLVL.

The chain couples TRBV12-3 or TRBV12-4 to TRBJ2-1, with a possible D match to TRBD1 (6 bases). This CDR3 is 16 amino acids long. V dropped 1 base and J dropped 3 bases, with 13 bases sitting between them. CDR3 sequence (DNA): TGTGCCAGCAGTTTAGGTCGGGACACCTACTACAATGAGCAGTTCTTC. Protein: CASSLGRDTYYNEQFF.

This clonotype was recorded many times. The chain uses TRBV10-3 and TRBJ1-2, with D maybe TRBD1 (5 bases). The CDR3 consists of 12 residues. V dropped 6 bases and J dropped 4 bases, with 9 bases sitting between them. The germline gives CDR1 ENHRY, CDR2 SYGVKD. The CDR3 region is CAIRQDIYGYTF. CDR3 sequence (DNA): TGTGCCATCAGACAGGACATCTATGGCTACACCTTC.

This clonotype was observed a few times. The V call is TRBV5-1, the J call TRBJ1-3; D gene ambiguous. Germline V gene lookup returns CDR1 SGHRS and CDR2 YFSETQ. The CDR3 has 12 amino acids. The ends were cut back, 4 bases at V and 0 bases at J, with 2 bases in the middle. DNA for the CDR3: TGCGCCAGCAGCATCTCTGGAAACACCATATATTTT. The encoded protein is CASSISGNTIYF. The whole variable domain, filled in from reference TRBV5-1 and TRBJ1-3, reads KAGVTQTPRYLIKTRGQQVTLSCSPISGHRSVSWYQQTPGQGLQFLFEYFSETQRNKGNFPGRFSGRQFSNSRSEMNVSTLELGDSALYLCASSISGNTIYFGEGSWLTVV.

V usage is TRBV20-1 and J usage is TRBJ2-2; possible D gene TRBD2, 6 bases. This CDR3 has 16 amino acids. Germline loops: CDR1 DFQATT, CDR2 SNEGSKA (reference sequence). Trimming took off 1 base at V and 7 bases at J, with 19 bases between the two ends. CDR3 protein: CSARALTGAVIGELFF. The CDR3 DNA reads TGCAGTGCTAGAGCTTTGACGGGAGCGGTGATCGGGGAGCTGTTTTTT.

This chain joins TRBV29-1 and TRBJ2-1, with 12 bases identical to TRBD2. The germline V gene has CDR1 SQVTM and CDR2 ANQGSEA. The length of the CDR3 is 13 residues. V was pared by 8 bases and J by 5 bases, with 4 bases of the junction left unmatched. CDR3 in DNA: TGCAGCCCTCTAGCGGGAGGGGACAATGAGCAGTTCTTC. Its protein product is CSPLAGGDNEQFF.

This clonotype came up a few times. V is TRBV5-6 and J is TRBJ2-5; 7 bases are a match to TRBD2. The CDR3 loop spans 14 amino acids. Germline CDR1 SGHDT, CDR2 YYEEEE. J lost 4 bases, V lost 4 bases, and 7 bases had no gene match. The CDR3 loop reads CASSPGGAAETQYF. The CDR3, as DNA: TGTGCCAGCAGCCCGGGGGGAGCAGCAGAGACCCAGTACTTC.

CDR3 in amino acids: CASSQSQRLALLYNEQFF. The CDR3 DNA sequence: TGCGCCAGCAGTCAATCACAGCGGCTAGCGCTTCTCTACAATGAGCAGTTCTTC. This chain joins TRBV23-1 and TRBJ2-1; the D gene is possibly TRBD2 (6 bases). TRBV23-1 is reported as an ORF; its role is uncertain. V dropped 0 bases and J dropped 3 bases, with 18 bases sitting between them. CDR3 size: 18 residues.

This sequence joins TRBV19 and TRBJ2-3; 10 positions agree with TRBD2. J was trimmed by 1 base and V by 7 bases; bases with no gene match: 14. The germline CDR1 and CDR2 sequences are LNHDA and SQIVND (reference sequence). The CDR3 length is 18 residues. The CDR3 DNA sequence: TGTGCCAGTACCACACGGGCTAGCGGGAGAGGGGGCACAGATACGCAGTATTTT. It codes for CASTTRASGRGGTDTQYF.

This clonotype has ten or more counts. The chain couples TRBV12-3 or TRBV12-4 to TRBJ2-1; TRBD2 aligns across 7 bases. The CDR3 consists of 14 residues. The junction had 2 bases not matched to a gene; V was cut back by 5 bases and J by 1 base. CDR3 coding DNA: TGTGCCAGCAGTGGGACTAATTCCTACAATGAGCAGTTCTTC. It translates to CASSGTNSYNEQFF.

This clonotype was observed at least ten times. The CDR3, as DNA: TGTGCCAGCAGCCCCTCTGGGAGGGGTTACGAGCAGTACTTC. Protein sequence: CASSPSGRGYEQYF. The chain couples TRBV3-1 to TRBJ2-7; 7 bases fit TRBD2. Per the germline V gene, CDR1 is LGHDT and CDR2 is YNNKEL (reference sequence). J was trimmed by 4 bases and V by 4 bases; bases with no gene match: 7. The CDR3 spans 14 residues.

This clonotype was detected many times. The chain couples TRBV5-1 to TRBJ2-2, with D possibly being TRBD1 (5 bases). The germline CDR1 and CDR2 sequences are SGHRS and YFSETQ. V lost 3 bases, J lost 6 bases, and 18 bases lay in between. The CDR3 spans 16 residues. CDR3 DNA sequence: TGCGCCAGCAGCTCCCAGGGTTCTGTACCCCCCGGGGAGCTGTTTTTT. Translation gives CASSSQGSVPPGELFF.

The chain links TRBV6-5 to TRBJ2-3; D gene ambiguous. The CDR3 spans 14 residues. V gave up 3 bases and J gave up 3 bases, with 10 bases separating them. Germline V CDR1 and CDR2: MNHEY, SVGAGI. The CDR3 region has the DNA TGTGCCAGCAGTTATTTCCCGTTGACAGATACGCAGTATTTT. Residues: CASSYFPLTDTQYF.

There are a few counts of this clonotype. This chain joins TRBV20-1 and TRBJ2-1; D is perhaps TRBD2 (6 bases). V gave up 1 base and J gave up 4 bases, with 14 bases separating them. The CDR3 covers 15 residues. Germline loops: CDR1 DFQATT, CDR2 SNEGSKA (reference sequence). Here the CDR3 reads CSARVEGAYYNEQFF. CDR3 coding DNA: TGCAGTGCTAGAGTGGAGGGAGCATATTACAATGAGCAGTTCTTC.

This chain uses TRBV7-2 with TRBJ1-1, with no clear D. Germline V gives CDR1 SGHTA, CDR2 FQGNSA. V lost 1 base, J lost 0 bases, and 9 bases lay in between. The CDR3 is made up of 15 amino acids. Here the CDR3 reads CASSLVQALNTEAFF. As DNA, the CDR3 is TGTGCCAGCAGCTTAGTCCAGGCTCTGAACACTGAAGCTTTCTTT.

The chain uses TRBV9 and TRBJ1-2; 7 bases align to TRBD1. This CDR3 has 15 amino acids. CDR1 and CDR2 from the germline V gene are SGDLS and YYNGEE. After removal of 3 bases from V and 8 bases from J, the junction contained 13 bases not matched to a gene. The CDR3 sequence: CASSAQSTGIVGYTF. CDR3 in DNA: TGTGCCAGCAGCGCGCAATCGACAGGGATCGTGGGCTACACCTTC.

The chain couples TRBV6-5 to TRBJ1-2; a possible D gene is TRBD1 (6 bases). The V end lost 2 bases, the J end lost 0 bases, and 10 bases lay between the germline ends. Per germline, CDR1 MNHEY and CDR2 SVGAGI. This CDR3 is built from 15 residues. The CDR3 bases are TGTGCCAGCAGTTACACGGGACAAACTAACTATGGCTACACCTTC. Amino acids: CASSYTGQTNYGYTF.

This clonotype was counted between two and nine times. CDR3 region: CASSLRTDSPLHF. For the CDR3, the DNA is TGTGCCAGCAGCTTAAGGACAGACTCACCCCTCCACTTT. This chain uses TRBV7-2 with TRBJ1-6; D may be TRBD1 (6 bases). CDR1 and CDR2 from the germline V gene are SGHTA and FQGNSA. Between the trimmed V and J ends, which lost 2 bases and 10 bases, there was a span of 9 bases. The CDR3 is 13 residues long.

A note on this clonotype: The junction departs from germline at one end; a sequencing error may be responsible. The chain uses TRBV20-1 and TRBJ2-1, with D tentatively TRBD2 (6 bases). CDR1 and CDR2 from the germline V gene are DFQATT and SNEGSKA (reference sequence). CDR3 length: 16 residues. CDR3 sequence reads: CCAVKAGRWSYNEQFF. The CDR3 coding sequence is TGCTGTGCCGTCAAGGCGGGGCGGTGGTCCTACAATGAGCAGTTCTTC.